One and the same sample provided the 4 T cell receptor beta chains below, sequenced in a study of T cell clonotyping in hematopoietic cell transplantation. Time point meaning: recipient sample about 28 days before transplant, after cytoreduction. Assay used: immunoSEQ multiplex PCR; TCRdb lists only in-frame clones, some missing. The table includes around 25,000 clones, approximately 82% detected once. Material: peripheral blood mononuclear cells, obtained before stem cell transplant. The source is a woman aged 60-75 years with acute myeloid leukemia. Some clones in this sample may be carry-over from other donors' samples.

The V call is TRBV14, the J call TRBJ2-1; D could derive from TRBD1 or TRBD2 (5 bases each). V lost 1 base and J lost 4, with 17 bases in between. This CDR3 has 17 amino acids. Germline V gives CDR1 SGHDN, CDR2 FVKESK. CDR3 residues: CASSQVPSRDLYNEQFF. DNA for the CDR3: TGTGCCAGCAGCCAAGTCCCCAGCAGGGACCTATACAATGAGCAGTTCTTC.

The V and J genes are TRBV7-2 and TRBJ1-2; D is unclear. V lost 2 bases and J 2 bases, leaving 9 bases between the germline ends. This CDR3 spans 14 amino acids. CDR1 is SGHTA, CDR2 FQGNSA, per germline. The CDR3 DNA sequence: TGTGCCAGCAGCTTACCTCCGACGAACTATGGCTACACCTTC. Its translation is CASSLPPTNYGYTF. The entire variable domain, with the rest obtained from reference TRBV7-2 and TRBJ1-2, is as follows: GAGVSQSPSNKVTEKGKDVELRCDPISGHTALYWYRQSLGQGLEFLIYFQGNSAPDKSGLPSDRFSAERTGGSVSTLTIQRTQQEDSAVYLCASSLPPTNYGYTFGSGTRLTVV.

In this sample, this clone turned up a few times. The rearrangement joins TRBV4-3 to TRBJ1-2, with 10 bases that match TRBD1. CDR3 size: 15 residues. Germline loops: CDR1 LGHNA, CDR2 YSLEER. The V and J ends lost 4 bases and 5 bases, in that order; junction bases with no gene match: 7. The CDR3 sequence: CASSPRGTGDYGYTF. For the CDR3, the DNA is TGCGCCAGCAGCCCGCGGGGGACAGGGGATTATGGCTACACCTTC.

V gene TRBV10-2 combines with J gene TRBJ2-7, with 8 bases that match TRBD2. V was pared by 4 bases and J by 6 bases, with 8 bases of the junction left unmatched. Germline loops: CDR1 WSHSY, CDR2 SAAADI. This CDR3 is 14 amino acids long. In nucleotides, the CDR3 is TGCGCCAGCAGTGGAGGACTAGCAGTGGGCGAGCAGTACTTC. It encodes CASSGGLAVGEQYF.